This TCR beta chain is drawn from a study of vaccination and CD4 T cells after COVID-19. Study overall: Six male and four female convalescents took part, two of them Hispanic. Post-vaccination samples were procured at a median of around 79 days following dose two (range 14 to 241).

The Oncomine TCR Beta short-read assay sequenced DNA from cultured CD4+ T cells. TCRdb re-derived calls from the PCR reads in MiXCR, one entry per CDR3 protein. The top ten hold 33% of the sample, which has some 7,000 distinct CDR3 sequences, about 26% seen once. Stated treatment: roughly 11-day PBMC culture with coronavirus spike peptide pools or control peptides (ViraFEST assay). CD4+ T cells of the unexposed donor were collected before the COVID-19 pandemic (2011-2018). Cultures of PBMCs, a few million per well, were set up with about 10 IU/ml IL-2 and 8 to 10 ug/ml peptide pools. Culture proceeded for around ten days, and CD4+ T cells were then isolated by negative selection. Looked up from germline, CDR1 is DFQATT and CDR2 is SNEGSKA (reference sequence). This CDR3 is 16 amino acids long. The V and J ends lost 3 bases and 6 bases, in that order; junction bases with no gene match: 16. In this sample, this clonotype is medium-sized. Its target is not known.

The chain joins TRBV20-1 to TRBJ1-2; 7 bases match TRBD1. Input material: CD4+ T cells from blood, cultured in vitro. The TCR was taken from a human donor in good health. The CDR3 protein is CSARGPTDRPINGYTF. CDR3 sequence (DNA): TGCAGTGCTAGGGGTCCGACGGACAGGCCGATCAATGGCTACACCTTC.